The text below deals with one T cell receptor (beta chain). The antigen is not known. The record originates from a study of cytomegalovirus exposure and HLA in healthy donors. Study-wide results and caveats: Analysis was carried out at a later point, and it linked a missense DCLRE1C variant to TCR beta V- and J-gene trimming. Presence/absence analyses assumed roughly uniform sequencing depth across donors. What was likely a sequencing artifact was a cluster of highly shared sequence variants. Confirmation in vitro established that three CMV-associated chains were specific for CMV antigens.

The CDR3 contains 17 residues. Looked up from germline, CDR1 is LNHDA and CDR2 is SQIVND (reference sequence). Deletions cut 0 bases from V and 4 bases from J, with 16 bases between. PCR used 60 Vbeta primers and 13 Jbeta primers. Some clones are missing from TCRdb's copy, which holds only in-frame ones; the method was immunoSEQ multiplex PCR. Of about 110,000 clones listed, 82% were seen once; the top ten hold roughly 1.5%. The TCR sequence derives from a man in his fifties or sixties in good health and CMV-seronegative. The genes are TRBV19 and TRBJ1-5, with D possibly matching TRBD1 (6 bases). Material for sequencing was PBMCs. CDR3: CASSIEGAQYLNQPQHF. As DNA, the CDR3 is TGTGCCAGTAGTATAGAGGGGGCCCAGTACCTTAATCAGCCCCAGCATTTT.